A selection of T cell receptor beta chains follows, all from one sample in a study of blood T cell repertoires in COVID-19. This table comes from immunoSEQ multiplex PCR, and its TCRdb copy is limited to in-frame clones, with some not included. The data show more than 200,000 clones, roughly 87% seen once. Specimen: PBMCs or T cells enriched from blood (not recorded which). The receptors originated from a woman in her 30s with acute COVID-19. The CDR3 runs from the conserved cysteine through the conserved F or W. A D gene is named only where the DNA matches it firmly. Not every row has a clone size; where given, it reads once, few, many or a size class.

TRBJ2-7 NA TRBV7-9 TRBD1 TGTGCCAGCAGCTCCGCGACAGGGGGCGCATACGAGCAGTACTTC CASSSATGGAYEQYF
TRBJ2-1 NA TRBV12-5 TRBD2 TGTGCTAGTGGCCCAACGGGACTAGCGGTTAATGAGCAGTTCTTC CASGPTGLAVNEQFF
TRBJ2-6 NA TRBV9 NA TGTGCCAGCAGCGTAGGGGCGGGCTCCTCTGGGGCCAACGTCCTGACTTTC CASSVGAGSSGANVLTF
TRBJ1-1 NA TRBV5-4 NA TGTGCCAGCAGCTTGGGGAGCCGAGTGGTAACAGGATGGACTGAAGCTTTCTTT CASSLGSRVVTGWTEAFF
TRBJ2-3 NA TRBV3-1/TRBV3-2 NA TGTGCCAGCAGCCTCGGGTCAGATACGCAGTATTTT CASSLGSDTQYF
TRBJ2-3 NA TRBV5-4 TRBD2 TGTGCCAGCAGCTTGGACCTAGCGGGGGGAAGCACAGATACGCAGTATTTT CASSLDLAGGSTDTQYF
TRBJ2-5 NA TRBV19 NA TGTGCCAGTGGATCCAGGTCAAAAGAGACCCAGTACTTC CASGSRSKETQYF
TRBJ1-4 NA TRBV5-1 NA TGCGCCAGCAGCTTGGTTGGGGGCGGAAAACTGTTTTTT CASSLVGGGKLFF
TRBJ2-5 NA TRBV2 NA TGTGCCAGCAGCCCCGGGGAGACCCAGTACTTC CASSPGETQYF
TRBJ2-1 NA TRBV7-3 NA TGTGCCAGCAGCTTACCGAGCGCCCACAATGAGCAGTTCTTC CASSLPSAHNEQFF
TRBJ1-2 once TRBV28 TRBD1 TGTGCCAGCAGACATCCAGGGGGCGGCTACACCTTC CASRHPGGGYTF
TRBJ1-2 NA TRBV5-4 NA TGTGCCAGCACCAACTCGAAGAATAACTATGGCTACACCTTC CASTNSKNNYGYTF
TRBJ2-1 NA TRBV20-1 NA TGCAGTCCCTGGCGGGATGAGCAGTTCTTC CSPWRDEQFF
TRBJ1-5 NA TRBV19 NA TGTGCCAGTAGCCCCTACAGCAATCAGCCCCAGCATTTT CASSPYSNQPQHF
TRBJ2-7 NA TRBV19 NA TGTGCCAGTAGTCCGGACATCACCTACGAGCAGTACTTC CASSPDITYEQYF
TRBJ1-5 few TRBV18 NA TGTGCCAGCTCCCCTGGAGGGGATCAGCCCCAGCATTTT CASSPGGDQPQHF
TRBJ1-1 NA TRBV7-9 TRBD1 TGTGCCAGCAGCTTAGTGCATGGACAGGGGGGCACTGAAGCTTTCTTT CASSLVHGQGGTEAFF
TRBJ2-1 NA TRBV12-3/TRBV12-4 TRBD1 TGTTCGACAGGGTTCAATGAGCAGTTCTTC CSTGFNEQFF
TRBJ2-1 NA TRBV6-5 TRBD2 TGTGCCAGCAGAAATTTAGCGGGCTCCTACAATGAGCAGTTCTTC CASRNLAGSYNEQFF
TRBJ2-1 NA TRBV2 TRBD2 TGTGCCAGCAGTGAGCTGAGCGGGGGGGCTAATGAGCAGTTCTTC CASSELSGGANEQFF
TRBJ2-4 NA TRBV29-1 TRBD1 TGCAGCGTTGATCCGGGACAGAAAAACATTCAGTACTTC CSVDPGQKNIQYF
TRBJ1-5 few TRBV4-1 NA TGCGCCAGCAGCCAAGATCGTAGGACAGCAATGAGCAATCAGCCCCAGCATTTT CASSQDRRTAMSNQPQHF
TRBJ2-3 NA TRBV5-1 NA TGCGCCAGCAGCTTCGGCACCCGCACAGATACGCAGTATTTACTAGATACGCAGTATTTT CASSFGTRTDTQYLLDTQYF
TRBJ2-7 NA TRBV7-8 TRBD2 TGTGCCAGCAGCTTAAATCTAGCGGGAGTTTACTACGAGCAGTACTTC CASSLNLAGVYYEQYF
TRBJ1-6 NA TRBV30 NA TGTGCCTGGAGTGTACGGTGGCAGGGAGGTTCCTGGCGAGGTTCACCCCTCCACTTT CAWSVRWQGGSWRGSPLHF
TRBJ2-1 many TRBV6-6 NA TGTGCCAGCAAAGAGCTCCTCATTGACAATGAGCAGTTCTTC CASKELLIDNEQFF
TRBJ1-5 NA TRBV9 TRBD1 TGTGCCAGCAGCGTAGACGCGGACAGGGCAGATCAGCCCCAGCATTTT CASSVDADRADQPQHF
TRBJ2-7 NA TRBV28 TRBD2 TGTGCCAGCAGACCTAGCGGGGGACTAAGCTCCTACGAGCAGTACTTC CASRPSGGLSSYEQYF
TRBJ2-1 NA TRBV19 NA TGTGCCAGTAGTACCGGGACTGGTATTCCGGCCGTTCACAATGAGCAGTTCTTC CASSTGTGIPAVHNEQFF
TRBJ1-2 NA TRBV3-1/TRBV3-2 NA TGTGCCAGCAGCCAGGGTGATTCGGGCTATGGCTACACCTTC CASSQGDSGYGYTF
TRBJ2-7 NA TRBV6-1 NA TGTGCCAGCAGTGACCCGTTTAAGGGGCGAACCTACGAGCAGTACTTC CASSDPFKGRTYEQYF
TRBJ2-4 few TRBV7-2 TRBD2 TGTGCCAGCAGCTCAAGACTAGCGGGGGGCCCGAGAAACATTCAGTACTTC CASSSRLAGGPRNIQYF
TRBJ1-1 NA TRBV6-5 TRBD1 TGTGCCAGCAGCACAGGGGGCATGGTTACTGAAGCTTTCTTT CASSTGGMVTEAFF
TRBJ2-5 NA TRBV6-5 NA TGTGCCAGCAGTTACTCTGGAGGGCAAGAGACCCAGTACTTC CASSYSGGQETQYF
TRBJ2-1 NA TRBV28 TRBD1 TGTGCCAGCAGTCTCCCTCGGACAGGGTTGGGCAATGAGCAGTTCTTC CASSLPRTGLGNEQFF
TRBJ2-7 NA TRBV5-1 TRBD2 TGCGCCAGCAGCCCCGGACTAGCGGGAGAGTACTACGAGCAGTACTTC CASSPGLAGEYYEQYF
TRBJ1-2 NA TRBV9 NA TGTGCCAGCAGCTTTGCTCCTAGGGGGAAAACTAACTATGGCTACACCTTC CASSFAPRGKTNYGYTF
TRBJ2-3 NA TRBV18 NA TGTGCCAGCTCACCACCCAGCACCGGGGGCACAGATACGCAGTATTTT CASSPPSTGGTDTQYF
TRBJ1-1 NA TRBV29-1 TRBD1 TGCAGCGCTCCTACAGGGGGATCGACTGAAGCTTTCTTT CSAPTGGSTEAFF
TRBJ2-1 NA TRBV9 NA TGTGCCAGCAGCGGAGGTGGGGGGTACAATGAGCAGTTCTTC CASSGGGGYNEQFF
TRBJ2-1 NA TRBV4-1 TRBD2 TGCGCCAGCAGCCAAGATCGGGAGACTAGCGGCTACAATGAGCAGTTCTTC CASSQDRETSGYNEQFF
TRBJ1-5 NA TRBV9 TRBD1 TGTGCCAGCAGCGTAGGACAGGGGGGAAGCAATCAGCCCCAGCATTTT CASSVGQGGSNQPQHF
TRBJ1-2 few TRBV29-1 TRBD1 TGCAGCGTTGTACAGCAGGGGGTGGACTATGGCTACACCTTC CSVVQQGVDYGYTF
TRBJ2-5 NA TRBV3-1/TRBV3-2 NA TGTGCCAGCAGCCAACAGGGTCGGGAGACCCAGTACTTC CASSQQGRETQYF
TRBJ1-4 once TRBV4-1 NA TGCGCCAGCAGCCAGGGGGGACGTAATGAAAAACTGTTTTTT CASSQGGRNEKLFF
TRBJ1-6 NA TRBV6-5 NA TGTGCCAGCAGTTACTTGACAGGCGCAAATTCACCCCTCCACTTT CASSYLTGANSPLHF
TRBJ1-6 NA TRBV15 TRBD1 TGTGCCACCAGCGGAGACAGGGATTATAATTCACCCCTCCACTTT CATSGDRDYNSPLHF
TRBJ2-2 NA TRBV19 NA TGTGCCAGTACTTCAAGGCCCAGGACCGGGGAGCTGTTTTTT CASTSRPRTGELFF
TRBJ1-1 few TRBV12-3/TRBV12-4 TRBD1 TGTGCCAGCATTCCCGAGGGACAGATTGAAGCTTTCTTT CASIPEGQIEAFF